The entry that follows covers one T cell receptor beta chain sequence. Original analysis: Nucleated cell number was recorded as an estimate derived from reference gene primer amplification. Data came from immunoSEQ multiplex PCR; TCRdb stores just in-frame clones and leaves some out. The DNA was the basis for D and trimming; V, J and clone size are from that table. The sample carries around 78,000 clones, 80% to 90% recorded once. V was cut by 3 bases and J by 0 bases, with 10 bases left in between. The V gene's germline CDR1 is DFQATT and CDR2 SNEGSKA (reference sequence). This CDR3 comprises 14 residues. This sample was included in a study of blood T cell repertoires in COVID-19. Study as a whole: The study drew acute and convalescent COVID-19 samples from the United States, Italy and Spain. The analysed material was cDNA or gDNA that came from T cells, B-cell-depleted T cells, or PBMCs.

This chain links TRBV20-1 with TRBJ2-3; D not certain. Sequences were obtained from peripheral blood. The source of this sequence is a man in his forties or fifties with active or convalescent COVID-19. For the CDR3, the DNA is TGCAGTGCTAGTGGCCTCACTAGCACAGATACGCAGTATTTT. This translates into CSASGLTSTDTQYF.